What follows are 19 T cell receptor beta chains derived from one specimen sequenced in a study of cytomegalovirus exposure and HLA in healthy donors. The PCR made use of 60 Vbeta and 13 Jbeta primers. Using immunoSEQ multiplex PCR, the repertoire was profiled, and TCRdb retains in-frame clones only, with some absent. The sample carries 60,000 to 70,000 clones, about 73% recorded once. Specimen: PBMCs. The receptor set was obtained from a woman in her twenties or thirties in good health and CMV-seronegative.

The rearrangement uses TRBV5-4 and TRBJ2-3; a weak D match, TRBD2 (7 bases). The CDR3 loop spans 16 amino acids. Germline CDR1 and CDR2: SGHNT and YYREEE (reference sequence). The V end lost 3 bases, the J end lost 3 bases, and 17 bases lay between the germline ends. The CDR3 DNA reads as TGTGCCAGCAGCTCCCCGGGGGGCGGGGGAACAGATACGCAGTATTTT. Translating gives CASSSPGGGGTDTQYF.

The chain joins TRBV5-1 to TRBJ1-2; 8 bases match TRBD1. Germline values: CDR1 SGHRS, CDR2 YFSETQ. V lost 5 bases to trimming and J lost 7 bases; unmatched junction nucleotides: 7. The CDR3 is 13 amino acids. The CDR3: CASSLTGDGGYTF. DNA of the CDR3: TGCGCCAGCAGTTTGACAGGGGACGGTGGCTACACCTTC. The full variable domain, its missing parts supplied by reference TRBV5-1 and TRBJ1-2, is KAGVTQTPRYLIKTRGQQVTLSCSPISGHRSVSWYQQTPGQGLQFLFEYFSETQRNKGNFPGRFSGRQFSNSRSEMNVSTLELGDSALYLCASSLTGDGGYTFGSGTRLTVV.

Concerning this clone itself: Within the sample, other DNA sequences also encode this same CDR3. The chain is built from TRBV9 and TRBJ1-1; 7 bases match TRBD1. Germline values: CDR1 SGDLS, CDR2 YYNGEE. This CDR3 is 14 amino acids long. V lost 0 bases and J lost 9; bases outside the gene matches: 8. CDR3 in amino acids: CASSVAGTEKQAFF. The CDR3 bases are TGTGCCAGCAGCGTAGCCGGGACAGAGAAGCAAGCTTTCTTT.

This clone was recorded a few times. The chain couples TRBV12-5 to TRBJ1-2, with D maybe TRBD1 (6 bases). This CDR3 spans 15 amino acids. Trimming took off 1 base at V and 2 bases at J, with 11 bases between the two ends. Looked up from germline, CDR1 is LGHNT and CDR2 is FRNRAP. The CDR3: CASGLGQTGNYGYTF. CDR3 sequence (DNA): TGTGCTAGTGGTTTGGGCCAAACAGGGAACTATGGCTACACCTTC.

The chain links TRBV18 to TRBJ2-7; a possible D gene is TRBD1 (6 bases). Trimming took off 0 bases at V and 2 bases at J, with 11 bases between the two ends. Germline V lookup: CDR1 KGHSH, CDR2 LQKENI. The CDR3 has 15 residues. This chain's CDR3 is CASSPPGQSTYEQYF. As DNA, the CDR3 is TGTGCCAGCTCACCACCCGGACAGTCAACCTACGAGCAGTACTTC.

V is TRBV6-1 and J is TRBJ2-1; D gene unclear. The CDR3 is 15 amino acids. V was shortened by 1 base and J by 3 bases, with 10 bases between the two germline ends. CDR1 and CDR2 from the germline V gene are MNHNS and SASEGT. CDR3 in amino acids: CASSEDSGRYNEQFF. CDR3 DNA: TGTGCCAGCAGTGAAGACTCTGGGCGCTACAATGAGCAGTTCTTC.

The rearrangement links TRBV29-1 to TRBJ1-1; D gene ambiguous. This CDR3 is built from 12 residues. V lost 0 bases and J lost 4, with 6 bases in between. CDR1 and CDR2 from the germline V gene are SQVTM and ANQGSEA. In nucleotides, the CDR3 is TGCAGCGTTGAAGATCACTCCACTGAAGCTTTCTTT. Residues: CSVEDHSTEAFF.

The chain uses TRBV19 and TRBJ2-5; 11 nucleotides align to TRBD2. The CDR3 spans 16 residues. CDR1 and CDR2 (germline): LNHDA, SQIVND (reference sequence). V was pared by 4 bases and J by 3 bases, with 7 bases of the junction left unmatched. In DNA, the CDR3 is TGTGCCAGTAGTAGGGGGTCGGGACTAGCGGAAGAGACCCAGTACTTC. The encoded protein is CASSRGSGLAEETQYF.

This clone occurred once. The V and J genes are TRBV5-1 and TRBJ2-3; 7 bases are shared with TRBD1. This CDR3 has 14 residues. Losses at the gene ends were 0 bases for V and 6 bases for J; bases not matched to a gene: 4. Germline CDR1 and CDR2: SGHRS and YFSETQ. In DNA, the CDR3 is TGCGCCAGCAGCTTGGGGACAGGTACCGATACGCAGTATTTT. It specifies CASSLGTGTDTQYF.

The V call is TRBV2, the J call TRBJ2-1, with D unclear. CDR1 and CDR2 from the germline V gene are SNHLY and FYNNEI. The V and J ends lost 4 bases and 9 bases respectively, with 10 bases between them. The CDR3 has 12 residues. The CDR3 nucleotides are TGTGCCAGCAGTGGCCGGGTGAGTGAGCAGTTCTTC. Translation gives CASSGRVSEQFF.

The chain joins TRBV5-1 to TRBJ1-3; D may be TRBD1 (5 bases). V shed 0 bases and J shed 4 bases, with 5 bases lying between them. CDR3 size: 13 residues. Germline CDR1 and CDR2: SGHRS and YFSETQ. Written as DNA, the CDR3 is TGCGCCAGCAGCTTGGACAGGGGAAACACCATATATTTT. This codes for CASSLDRGNTIYF.

The chain uses TRBV7-9 and TRBJ2-7; 9 bases are a match to TRBD1. The CDR3 totals 16 residues. Unmatched junction bases numbered 8, after V lost 4 bases and J lost 1 base. Germline V gene lookup returns CDR1 SEHNR and CDR2 FQNEAQ (reference sequence). CDR3 bases: TGTGCCAGCAGCTCCAACCGGGACAGGGCTTCCTACGAGCAGTACTTC. This translates into CASSSNRDRASYEQYF.

This clone was picked up a small number of times. This chain links TRBV6-1 with TRBJ1-2; 8 bases map to TRBD1. The germline V gene has CDR1 MNHNS and CDR2 SASEGT. Trimming took 1 base from V and 0 from J; bases not matched to a gene: 1. This CDR3 contains 15 residues. CDR3 in amino acids: CASSEGTGTNYGYTF. In DNA form, the CDR3 reads TGTGCCAGCAGTGAAGGGACAGGGACTAACTATGGCTACACCTTC.

This clone has just one count. The chain recombines TRBV2 with TRBJ2-3; TRBD2 matches at 10 bases. In germline, CDR1 is SNHLY, CDR2 FYNNEI. The CDR3 spans 15 residues. With V trimmed by 4 bases and J by 3 bases, 4 bases remained unmatched. CDR3 in DNA: TGTGCCAGCAGTGCTACAGCGGGGGGGACAGATACGCAGTATTTT. This translates into CASSATAGGTDTQYF.

The chain links TRBV6-1 to TRBJ1-2; D is ambiguous. This CDR3 contains 15 residues. V was pared by 7 bases and J by 8 bases, with 23 bases between. Germline V gives CDR1 MNHNS, CDR2 SASEGT. CDR3 residues: CASTLGPPGVGGYTF. The DNA of the CDR3 is TGTGCCAGCACCCTCGGGCCTCCGGGAGTGGGGGGCTACACCTTC.

DNA of the CDR3: TGTGCCAGCAGCTCGGCCTGGGATGGGGGGGGAGATACGCAGTATTTT. This gives the protein CASSSAWDGGGDTQYF. The V gene is TRBV6-6, the J gene TRBJ2-3; 7 bases map to TRBD2. The CDR3 covers 16 residues. Germline CDR1 is MNHNY and CDR2 is SVGAGI (reference sequence). V was clipped by 6 bases and J by 5 bases; unmatched bases: 14.

This clone has a handful of counts. The V and J genes are TRBV4-1 and TRBJ2-3, with D uncertain. Germline V gene sequence: CDR1 MGHRA, CDR2 YSYEKL. The CDR3 spans 17 residues. Trimming cost V 0 bases and J 9 bases, with 22 bases left between them. CDR3 sequence: CASSQERGSTTRVTQYF. The CDR3 region has the DNA TGCGCCAGCAGCCAAGAGAGAGGCTCTACAACCCGGGTAACGCAGTATTTT.

This sequence joins TRBV4-3 and TRBJ2-6; perhaps TRBD2 as D (6 bases). CDR1 LGHNA and CDR2 YSLEER come from the germline V gene. Trimming stripped 0 bases from V and 0 bases from J, with 12 bases between. The CDR3 contains 18 residues. CDR3 residues: CASSQDRERISGANVLTF. The DNA for the CDR3 is TGCGCCAGCAGCCAAGATCGGGAGCGAATCTCTGGGGCCAACGTCCTGACTTTC.

The genes are TRBV30 and TRBJ1-5; possibly TRBD1 for D (5 bases). Germline V CDR1 and CDR2: GTSNPN, SVGIG (reference sequence). There are 13 residues in the CDR3. The germline V and J ends were trimmed by 4 bases and 3 bases, with 10 bases remaining between them. This CDR3 is CAWKDKNNQPQHF. DNA of the CDR3: TGTGCCTGGAAGGACAAGAACAATCAGCCCCAGCATTTT. Filled out from reference TRBV30 and TRBJ1-5, the complete variable domain reads SQTIHQWPATLVQPVGSPLSLECTVEGTSNPNLYWYRQAAGRGLQLLFYSVGIGQISSEVPQNLSASRPQDRQFILSSKKLLLSDSGFYLCAWKDKNNQPQHFGDGTRLSIL.